Listed below are T cell receptor beta chains from one sample, sequenced in a study of blood T cell repertoires in COVID-19. This table comes from immunoSEQ multiplex PCR, and its TCRdb copy is limited to in-frame clones, with some not included. The sample includes around 130,000 clones, around 85% of them seen just once. The specimen was peripheral blood. These receptors all come from a man between 50 and 59 years old with acute or convalescent COVID-19. Each CDR3 is given with its conserved first and last residue. The order of the fields is clone size, CDR3 length, J gene, V gene, D gene, CDR3 DNA, CDR3 protein. D genes are given only for firm matches. The size entry is marked missing in some rows and otherwise reads once, few, many or a size class.

. 14 TRBJ2-3 TRBV28 . TGTGCCAGCAGCCTTACAGGGAGCACAGATACGCAGTATTTT CASSLTGSTDTQYF
. 15 TRBJ2-1 TRBV13 . TGTGCCAGCAGCTTCGCCTTATACCAGGACAATGAGCAGTTCTTC CASSFALYQDNEQFF
. 13 TRBJ1-1 TRBV7-9 . TGTGCCAGCGGCCCCTCGGGGGATGAAAGAGCTTTCTTT CASGPSGDERAFF
. 13 TRBJ2-5 TRBV5-4 . TGTGCCAGCAGCTTGGGAGCCGTAGAGACCCAGTACTTC CASSLGAVETQYF
. 18 TRBJ1-5 TRBV4-1 TRBD1 TGCGCCAGCAGCTCGGGACAGGGGACTACTTATAGCAATCAGCCCCAGCATTTT CASSSGQGTTYSNQPQHF
few 16 TRBJ1-4 TRBV3-1/TRBV3-2 . TGTGCCAGCAGCCAGAGGGGGGGTCGGGGGAGCTCAAAACTGTTTTTT CASSQRGGRGSSKLFF
. 13 TRBJ2-7 TRBV18 . TGTGCCAGCTCACCACCGGTCGAGAACGAGCAGTACTTC CASSPPVENEQYF
. 15 TRBJ2-7 TRBV5-1 TRBD2 TGCGCCAGCAGTCCAGGACTAGCCGCGTCCTACGAGCAGTACTTC CASSPGLAASYEQYF
. 16 TRBJ2-2 TRBV6-5 TRBD2 TGTGCCAGCAGTTCTAGCGGGGGGTCGAACACCGGGGAGCTGTTTTTT CASSSSGGSNTGELFF
. 14 TRBJ1-5 TRBV6-2/TRBV6-3 . TGTGCCAGCAACCCAGGGGAAGGTGATCAGCCCCAGCATTTT CASNPGEGDQPQHF
. 16 TRBJ1-6 TRBV3-1/TRBV3-2 . TGTGCCAGCAGCCTTTCGGTTGGCTCCTATAATTCACCCCTCCACTTT CASSLSVGSYNSPLHF
. 15 TRBJ2-7 TRBV7-9 TRBD1 TGTGCCAGCAGCCTGGGACAGGGGAGAGGCTACGAGCAGTACTTC CASSLGQGRGYEQYF
many 16 TRBJ2-5 TRBV2 TRBD2 TGTGCCAGCAGTGGGGCTAGCGGGGGGGCAGGAGAGACCCAGTACTTC CASSGASGGAGETQYF
. 17 TRBJ2-1 TRBV28 TRBD2 TGTGCCAGCAGTTCCCTTAAGGGACTAGCGGGGGACAATGAGCAGTTCTTC CASSSLKGLAGDNEQFF
once 17 TRBJ2-3 TRBV27 TRBD2 TGTGCCAGCAGTTTAGGTCCTAGCGGGGGGGCCTTAAATACGCAGTATTTT CASSLGPSGGALNTQYF
once 15 TRBJ1-3 TRBV30 TRBD1 TGTGCCTGGAAGACAGGGCGCTACTCTGGAAACACCATATATTTT CAWKTGRYSGNTIYF
. 10 TRBJ1-1 TRBV30 TRBD1 TGTGCCTGGCACAGGGGGCTAGCTTTCTTT CAWHRGLAFF
. 14 TRBJ2-5 TRBV6-5 . TGTGCCAGCAGTCCAAGGACTGGCGCAGAGACCCAGTACTTC CASSPRTGAETQYF
. 14 TRBJ2-7 TRBV7-9 . TGTGCCAGCAGCTTTTTCGCGGAGGGGTACGAGCAGTACTTC CASSFFAEGYEQYF
. 14 TRBJ1-1 TRBV5-1 TRBD1 TGCGCCAGCAGCCTGGGACAGCCGAACACTGAAGCTTTCTTT CASSLGQPNTEAFF
. 14 TRBJ2-3 TRBV5-5 . TGTGCCAGCAGCTTTCGGACTAGCACAGATACGCAGTATTTT CASSFRTSTDTQYF
. 15 TRBJ2-7 TRBV7-3 TRBD2 TGTGCCAGCAGCTTTGGTAGCGGGAGATTCTACGAGCAGTACTTC CASSFGSGRFYEQYF
. 12 TRBJ1-1 TRBV12-3/TRBV12-4 . TGTGCCAGCAGTCCGGGGAACACTGAAGCTTTCTTT CASSPGNTEAFF
. 15 TRBJ1-1 TRBV5-4 TRBD1 TGTGCCAGCAGCACATGGACAGGGGGCGGTACTGAAGCTTTCTTT CASSTWTGGGTEAFF
. 18 TRBJ2-5 TRBV5-6 . TGTGCCAGCAGCCCCGTCTTGGAGGCCGAGAGGGAGGAAGAGACCCAGTACTTC CASSPVLEAEREEETQYF
. 12 TRBJ1-1 TRBV10-2 TRBD1 TGCGCCAGCAGTGAACAGGGGGCGCGTGCTTTCTTT CASSEQGARAFF
. 15 TRBJ2-5 TRBV6-5 . TGTGCCGGGGGGTTAGGACACTGGGCAGGAGAGACCCAGTACTTC CAGGLGHWAGETQYF
. 15 TRBJ1-6 TRBV6-5 TRBD1 TGTGCCAGGGGACAGGGGGACTCCTATAATTCACCCCTCCACTTT CARGQGDSYNSPLHF
. 14 TRBJ2-5 TRBV9 . TGTGCCAGCAGCGTAGGAGTCGTGCAAGAGACCCAGTACTTC CASSVGVVQETQYF